A selection of T cell receptor beta chains follows, all from one sample in a study of OX40 agonist ivuxolimab in advanced cancers. Some clones are missing from TCRdb's copy, which holds only in-frame ones; the method was immunoSEQ multiplex PCR. This sample carries around 90,000 clones, roughly 90% of them seen once, and the ten largest clones take roughly 2.1%. The starting material was CD4+ or CD8+ T cells sorted from blood, obtained in a trial of the OX40 agonist ivuxolimab. These receptors were collected from an adult with an advanced solid tumor such as melanoma, head and neck, liver or kidney cancer. CDR3s include the opening cysteine and the closing phenylalanine or tryptophan. D genes are given only for firm matches. Expanded clones get a size class; other rows say once, few or many, or leave the size out.

TRBJ2-2 - - TRBV28 CASSGGYSSSNTGELFF TGTGCCAGCAGTGGCGGCTACTCCTCATCGAACACCGGGGAGCTGTTTTTT
TRBJ2-1 - - TRBV5-4 CASSLGGRTSYNEQFF TGTGCCAGCAGCTTGGGTGGGAGGACCTCCTACAATGAGCAGTTCTTC
TRBJ1-3 - TRBD1 TRBV18 CASQTGAGNTIYF TGTGCCAGCCAAACAGGGGCTGGAAACACCATATATTTT
TRBJ1-2 - - TRBV7-9 CASFYQGYGYTF TGTGCCAGTTTCTACCAGGGTTACGGCTACACCTTC
TRBJ2-4 - - TRBV19 CASSPSGSGRTKNIQYF TGTGCCAGTAGTCCCTCGGGGTCGGGTCGGACCAAAAACATTCAGTACTTC
TRBJ2-7 - - TRBV18 CASSKGGPPYEQYF TGTGCCAGCTCAAAAGGGGGGCCACCCTACGAGCAGTACTTC
TRBJ2-7 - - TRBV6-1 CASGGGGRYEQYF TGTGCCAGCGGGGGGGGCGGCAGATACGAGCAGTACTTC
TRBJ2-1 - TRBD2 TRBV5-1 CASSLVGLGGSWNEQFF TGCGCCAGCAGCTTGGTGGGTTTGGGCGGGAGTTGGAATGAGCAGTTCTTC
TRBJ2-7 - TRBD1 TRBV12-5 CATPDRAHSYEQYF TGTGCTACCCCGGACAGGGCCCACTCCTACGAGCAGTACTTC
TRBJ2-3 - - TRBV5-1 CASSLGKDTDTQYF TGCGCCAGCAGCTTGGGCAAGGACACAGATACGCAGTATTTT
TRBJ2-7 - - TRBV6-6 CASINRIGSYEQYF TGTGCCAGCATAAACAGGATAGGCTCCTACGAGCAGTACTTC
TRBJ2-1 - - TRBV27 CASSPLSRERSNEQFF TGTGCCAGCAGTCCCCTAAGCCGGGAAAGGTCGAATGAGCAGTTCTTC
TRBJ2-7 - - TRBV6-5 CASSYSIYFSYEQYF TGTGCCAGCAGTTACTCGATCTACTTCTCCTACGAGCAGTACTTC
TRBJ2-7 - - TRBV14 CASSHGYEQYF TGTGCCAGCAGCCATGGCTACGAGCAGTACTTC
TRBJ1-1 - TRBD1 TRBV28 CASSERQGEVFF TGTGCCAGCAGCGAAAGGCAGGGGGAGGTTTTCTTT
TRBJ2-7 - TRBD2 TRBV5-1 CASSLEGLADYEQYF TGCGCCAGCAGCTTGGAAGGACTAGCGGATTACGAGCAGTACTTC
TRBJ2-6 - - TRBV21-1 CASSKPYLAGDSSGANVLTF TGTGCCAGCAGCAAACCTTACCTAGCGGGAGATTCCTCTGGGGCCAACGTCCTGACTTTC
TRBJ2-7 few TRBD1 TRBV10-3 CAISGKLADRAPYEQYF TGTGCCATCAGCGGCAAATTGGCGGACAGGGCCCCTTACGAGCAGTACTTC
TRBJ1-5 - - TRBV6-5 CASSPSEGGRQPQHF TGTGCCAGCAGTCCCTCAGAGGGTGGAAGGCAGCCCCAGCATTTT
TRBJ2-7 - TRBD2 TRBV4-2 CASSQGLLAGGPGYEQYF TGTGCCAGCAGCCAAGGCCTACTAGCGGGAGGGCCCGGATACGAGCAGTACTTC
TRBJ2-3 - TRBD2 TRBV5-1 CASSLPPWRESTDTQYF TGCGCCAGCAGCTTGCCGCCGTGGCGGGAGTCCACAGATACGCAGTATTTT
TRBJ2-4 - TRBD2 TRBV4-3 CASSQEFGRVDIQYF TGCGCCAGCAGCCAAGAGTTCGGGAGGGTTGACATTCAGTACTTC
TRBJ2-5 - TRBD1 TRBV5-1 CASSLVGQGLETQYF TGCGCCAGCAGCTTGGTAGGACAGGGCTTGGAGACCCAGTACTTC
TRBJ2-3 - TRBD2 TRBV5-1 CASSTSGTSATDTQYF TGCGCCAGCAGCACCTCCGGGACTAGCGCCACAGATACGCAGTATTTT
TRBJ2-6 - - TRBV10-3 CAISEVRGGANVLTF TGTGCCATCAGTGAGGTCAGGGGTGGGGCCAACGTCCTGACTTTC
TRBJ1-5 few - TRBV9 CASSVFDNQPQHF TGTGCCAGCAGCGTATTTGATAATCAGCCCCAGCATTTT
TRBJ2-5 - - TRBV2 CASRRMDTPETQYF TGTGCCAGTCGAAGGATGGACACTCCAGAGACCCAGTACTTC
TRBJ2-7 once - TRBV11-2 CASSLERTETYEQYF TGTGCCAGCAGCTTAGAAAGGACCGAAACCTACGAGCAGTACTTC
TRBJ2-1 - - TRBV18 CASSPPSSSSYNEQFF TGTGCCAGCTCACCACCGTCTAGCAGCTCCTACAATGAGCAGTTCTTC
TRBJ2-3 - TRBD2 TRBV4-3 CASSQEWGGISTDTQYF TGCGCCAGCAGCCAAGAATGGGGAGGGATTAGCACAGATACGCAGTATTTT
TRBJ2-1 - - TRBV9 CASSNWGESYNEQFF TGTGCCAGCAGCAATTGGGGCGAGTCCTACAATGAGCAGTTCTTC
TRBJ2-5 - - TRBV5-1 CASSLRPRETQYF TGCGCCAGCAGCTTGCGACCCCGTGAGACCCAGTACTTC
TRBJ1-5 - TRBD1 TRBV30 CAWSPGQGGQPQHF TGTGCCTGGAGCCCGGGACAGGGAGGTCAGCCCCAGCATTTT
TRBJ2-2 - - TRBV2 CASKVQAGTGELFF TGTGCCAGCAAGGTTCAAGCGGGTACCGGGGAGCTGTTTTTT
TRBJ2-2 - TRBD1 TRBV28 CASSQGQLINTGELFF TGTGCCAGCAGTCAGGGACAGTTAATCAACACCGGGGAGCTGTTTTTT
TRBJ2-7 - - TRBV30 CAWSVVRGYEQYF TGTGCCTGGAGTGTAGTCAGGGGCTACGAGCAGTACTTC